These T cell receptor beta chains were read from a single sample in a study of neurological immune-mediated disorders. Via MiXCR, TCRdb re-called the 5' RACE reads, giving one row per CDR3 protein. The table records over 45,000 distinct CDR3 sequences, more than 3% of them present only once. Sequences were obtained from CD4+ T cells from blood. The receptors stem from a woman in her forties with multiple sclerosis. The CDR3 runs from the conserved cysteine through the conserved F or W. D genes are given only for firm matches. Size is stated as once, few, many or a size class.

j_call | v_call | d_call | clone_size | cdr3_nt | cdr3_aa
TRBJ1-6 | TRBV6-5 | TRBD1 | many | TGTGCCAGCAGTACTACAGGGGCGGGCTATAATTCACCCCTCCACTTT | CASSTTGAGYNSPLHF
TRBJ1-1 | TRBV19 | TRBD1 | many | TGTGCCAGTAGGGGACAGATTAGTAGAGAAGCTTTCTTT | CASRGQISREAFF
TRBJ2-1 | TRBV5-5 | TRBD2 | many | TGTGCCAGCAGCTTGGCTCTAGCGGGTATCCATGAGCAGTTCTTC | CASSLALAGIHEQFF
TRBJ1-2 | TRBV3-1 | - | many | TGTGCCAGCAGCCGATCGGACTATGGCTACACCTTC | CASSRSDYGYTF
TRBJ2-3 | TRBV7-2 | TRBD1 | few | TGTGCCAGCAGCCGGGACAGGCGAGACACGCAGTATTTT | CASSRDRRDTQYF
TRBJ2-7 | TRBV11-2 | - | many | TGTGCCAGCAGCTTAGGTGTCAGGGGAAAGCAGTACTTC | CASSLGVRGKQYF
TRBJ1-1 | TRBV5-1 | - | many | TGCGCCAGCAGCTCAACGACAGGGAACACTGAAGCTTTCTTT | CASSSTTGNTEAFF
TRBJ1-1 | TRBV2 | - | many | TGTGCCAGCAGTGGGGGTTGGACTGAAGCTTTCTTT | CASSGGWTEAFF
TRBJ1-1 | TRBV18 | TRBD1 | many | TGTGCCAGCTCACCACGCGGGACAGGGAGTAAAACTGAAGCTTTCTTT | CASSPRGTGSKTEAFF
TRBJ1-1 | TRBV5-1 | - | many | TGCGCCAGCAGCGGACAGTTCAACACTGAAGCTTTCTTT | CASSGQFNTEAFF
TRBJ2-3 | TRBV7-2 | TRBD2 | many | TGTGCCAGCAGCCGGGGGGGAAGCACAGATACGCAGTATTTT | CASSRGGSTDTQYF
TRBJ1-6 | TRBV6-6 | - | many | TGTGCCAGCAGCCGCGAGGGTAATTCACCCCTCCACTTT | CASSREGNSPLHF
TRBJ1-5 | TRBV20-1 | - | many | TGCAGTGCTAGCAGGAATAGCAATCAGCCCCAGCATTTT | CSASRNSNQPQHF